The 18 T cell receptor beta chains reported below all come from one sample, sequenced in a study of T cell repertoires in cytomegalovirus infection (dated by TCRdb to about 2019). Reads for this sample came from an Illumina HiSeq 1500. TCRdb reanalyzed the raw reads on its own, using fastp at Q25 for trimming and MiXCR for clone calling, and kept in-frame beta chains. Rows with a matching CDR3 protein are joined into one entry that keeps the most common DNA and genes. This sample gives about 530,000 distinct CDR3 sequences in total; 26% of them show up just once. 13% of the sample goes to the ten largest clones. Input material: PBMCs. Receptors were obtained from a human donor in good health (CMV status not recorded). Some clones in this sample may be carry-over from other donors' samples.

This clonotype was counted between two and nine times. This chain's CDR3 is CSAAGTGRYNEQFF. Written as DNA, the CDR3 is TGCAGTGCTGCCGGGACTGGGCGCTACAATGAGCAGTTCTTC. The chain carries TRBV20-1 and TRBJ2-1, with a tentative D call TRBD2 (6 bases). The germline V gene encodes CDR1 DFQATT and CDR2 SNEGSKA (reference sequence). With 5 bases removed from V and 3 bases from J, the gap between germline ends came to 14 bases. The CDR3 is 14 amino acids.

The rearrangement uses TRBV14 and TRBJ1-1; D ambiguous. Deletions cut 1 base from V and 4 bases from J, with 13 bases between. Germline CDR1 and CDR2: SGHDN and FVKESK. The CDR3 covers 15 residues. For the CDR3, the DNA is TGTGCCAGCAGCCAAGTAGGAGAGTGGGGCACTGAAGCTTTCTTT. It specifies CASSQVGEWGTEAFF.

This clonotype has a handful of counts. The chain recombines TRBV12-3 or TRBV12-4 with TRBJ2-7, with TRBD1 as a possible D gene (5 bases). The CDR3 spans 14 residues. V was cut by 5 bases and J by 0 bases, with 11 bases left in between. The CDR3: CASSPSGYSYEQYF. The CDR3 nucleotides are TGTGCCAGCAGTCCCTCAGGGTACTCCTACGAGCAGTACTTC.

In this sample, this clonotype turned up a few times. J is TRBJ1-1 and V is TRBV12-3 or TRBV12-4; possibly TRBD1 for D (6 bases). V was cut by 7 bases and J by 6 bases, with 12 bases left in between. This CDR3 has 12 residues. CDR3 loop: CASKQGEPEAFF. DNA of the CDR3: TGTGCCAGCAAACAGGGTGAACCTGAAGCTTTCTTT.

This rearrangement joins TRBV28 to TRBJ1-3; 7 bases line up with TRBD1. The germline V gene has CDR1 MDHEN and CDR2 SYDVKM. There are 16 residues in the CDR3. The junction had 5 bases not matched to a gene; V was cut back by 3 bases and J by 0 bases. The CDR3: CASSLGQLSSGNTIYF. The CDR3 nucleotides are TGTGCCAGCAGTTTGGGACAGCTAAGCTCTGGAAACACCATATATTTT.

This clonotype was counted once. This chain links TRBV7-6 with TRBJ1-1, with TRBD1 identical over 12 bases. Germline V gene data show CDR1 as SGHVS and CDR2 as FNYEAQ. V lost 5 bases to trimming and J lost 2 bases; unmatched junction nucleotides: 6. The CDR3 has 16 residues. CDR3 DNA sequence: TGTGCCAGCAGCCCAACCGGGACAGGGGGCAACACTGAAGCTTTCTTT. Its protein product is CASSPTGTGGNTEAFF.

This clonotype was detected a few times. The rearrangement links TRBV7-3 to TRBJ2-3; 8 bases are shared with TRBD1. J was trimmed by 4 bases and V by 5 bases; bases with no gene match: 5. CDR1 and CDR2 (germline): SGHTA, FQGTGA. This CDR3 has 14 amino acids. The CDR3 nucleotides read TGTGCCAGCAGCCTGGACAGGGCACCAGATACGCAGTATTTT. Protein product: CASSLDRAPDTQYF.

This clonotype was recorded at least ten times. The chain has TRBV7-8 and TRBJ2-7; D may be TRBD1 (6 bases). Trimming took off 4 bases at V and 4 bases at J, with 20 bases between the two ends. Germline V gives CDR1 SGHVS, CDR2 FQNEAQ. This CDR3 is 16 amino acids long. CDR3 sequence reads: CASSSYPPGAKYEQYV. DNA for the CDR3: TGTGCCAGCAGCTCTTACCCTCCAGGGGCGAAGTACGAGCAGTACGTC.

This clonotype was counted only a few times. V gene TRBV6-2 or TRBV6-3 combines with J gene TRBJ2-5, with D tentatively TRBD1 or TRBD2 (5 bases each). CDR3 size: 14 residues. Germline loops: CDR1 MNHEY, CDR2 SVGEGT. V dropped 6 bases and J dropped 5 bases, with 16 bases sitting between them. The chain's CDR3 is CASSPIGGTETQYF. Here the CDR3 DNA reads TGTGCCAGCAGCCCTATAGGTGGGACGGAGACCCAGTACTTC.

The chain carries TRBV7-2 and TRBJ2-1; 16 bases match TRBD2. Germline trimming cut 6 bases from V and 5 bases from J; bases unmatched to any gene: 16. Germline loops: CDR1 SGHTA, CDR2 FQGNSA. The CDR3 runs to 20 residues. The CDR3 sequence: CASRPDPGLAGGLRNNEQFF. Here the CDR3 DNA reads TGTGCCAGCAGACCTGACCCGGGACTAGCGGGAGGGCTGCGGAACAATGAGCAGTTCTTC.

The chain is built from TRBV12-3 or TRBV12-4 and TRBJ2-5; 7 bases agree with TRBD2. The CDR3 has 14 amino acids. V lost 6 bases to trimming and J lost 1 base; unmatched junction nucleotides: 5. CDR3 bases: TGTGCCAGCAGGAACCCTAGCGGCCAAGAGACCCAGTACTTC. This codes for CASRNPSGQETQYF.

This clonotype was seen at least ten times. This chain links TRBV7-2 with TRBJ1-6, with no clear D. This CDR3 has 18 amino acids. Germline-derived CDR1 and CDR2 are SGHTA and FQGNSA. Deletions cut 0 bases from V and 9 bases from J, with 21 bases between. CDR3 loop: CASSLALTVRPTGSPLHF. In nucleotides, the CDR3 is TGTGCCAGCAGCTTAGCGCTAACGGTTAGACCGACGGGTTCACCCCTCCACTTT.

The DNA for the CDR3 is TGTGCCAGCAGCTTAAAGGTCGGCAATGAGCAGTTCTTC. As protein: CASSLKVGNEQFF. The chain is built from TRBV7-2 and TRBJ2-1; D is undetermined. The CDR3 totals 13 residues. V dropped 2 bases and J dropped 6 bases, with 8 bases sitting between them. Germline-derived CDR1 and CDR2 are SGHTA and FQGNSA.

In its sample, this clonotype was seen a few times. The V gene is TRBV6-1, the J gene TRBJ1-6; TRBD1 aligns across 8 bases. V shed 0 bases, J shed 10 bases, and the junction held 5 bases outside the gene matches. The CDR3 is made up of 15 amino acids. Germline CDR1 MNHNS, CDR2 SASEGT. As DNA, the CDR3 is TGTGCCAGCAGTGAAGCACAGGGGGAATACTCACCCCTCCACTTT. Its protein is CASSEAQGEYSPLHF.

The chain links TRBV12-3 or TRBV12-4 to TRBJ2-2; TRBD1 might be the D (6 bases). The V end lost 1 base, the J end lost 10 bases, and 16 bases lay between the germline ends. The CDR3 extends over 15 amino acids. The CDR3: CASSLGAGRGKELFF. DNA of the CDR3: TGTGCCAGCAGTTTAGGGGCCGGCAGGGGAAAGGAGCTGTTTTTT.

This clonotype turned up a few times. The chain has TRBV7-2 and TRBJ2-1, with D unclear. Trimming pared 5 bases from V and 5 bases from J, leaving 16 bases between. The CDR3 length is 15 residues. Germline lookup yields CDR1 SGHTA and CDR2 FQGNSA. The CDR3 sequence: CASSPGIPPNNEQFF. CDR3 DNA: TGTGCCAGCAGCCCCGGTATCCCCCCAAACAATGAGCAGTTCTTC.

This sequence joins TRBV5-5 and TRBJ1-2, with TRBD1 matching 7 bases. The CDR3 covers 14 residues. Trimming cost V 7 bases and J 5 bases; bases outside gene matches: 11. Per germline, CDR1 SGHKS and CDR2 YYEKEE (reference sequence). CDR3 coding DNA: TGTGCCAGCCGTGGACAGGCGGGGCCTTATGGCTACACCTTC. This translates into CASRGQAGPYGYTF.

This chain connects TRBV20-1 to TRBJ2-7, with 7 nucleotides matching TRBD2. This CDR3 is built from 17 residues. CDR1 and CDR2 (germline): DFQATT, SNEGSKA (reference sequence). V lost 4 bases, J lost 5 bases, and 20 bases stayed unmatched. CDR3 protein: CSAIQRDTSVLNDEQYF. DNA for the CDR3: TGCAGTGCTATCCAGAGAGACACTAGCGTATTAAACGACGAGCAGTACTTC.